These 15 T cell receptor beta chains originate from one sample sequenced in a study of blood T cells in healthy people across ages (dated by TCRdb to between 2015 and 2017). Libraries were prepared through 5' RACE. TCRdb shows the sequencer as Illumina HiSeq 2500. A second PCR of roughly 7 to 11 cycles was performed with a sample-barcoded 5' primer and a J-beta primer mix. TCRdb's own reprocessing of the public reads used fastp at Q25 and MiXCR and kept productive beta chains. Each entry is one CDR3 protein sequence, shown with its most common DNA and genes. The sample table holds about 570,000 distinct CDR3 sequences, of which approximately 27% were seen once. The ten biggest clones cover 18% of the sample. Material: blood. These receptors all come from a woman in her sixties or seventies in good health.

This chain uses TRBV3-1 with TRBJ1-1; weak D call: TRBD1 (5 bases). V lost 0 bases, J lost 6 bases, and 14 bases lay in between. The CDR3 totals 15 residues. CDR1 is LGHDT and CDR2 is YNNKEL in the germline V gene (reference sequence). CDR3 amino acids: CASSQDGGTTSEAFF. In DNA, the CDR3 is TGTGCCAGCAGCCAAGATGGTGGGACGACCTCTGAAGCTTTCTTT. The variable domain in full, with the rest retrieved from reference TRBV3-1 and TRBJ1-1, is DTAVSQTPKYLVTQMGNDKSIKCEQNLGHDTMYWYKQDSKKFLKIMFSYNNKELIINETVPNRFSPKSPDKAHLNLHINSLELGDSAVYFCASSQDGGTTSEAFFGQGTRLTVV.

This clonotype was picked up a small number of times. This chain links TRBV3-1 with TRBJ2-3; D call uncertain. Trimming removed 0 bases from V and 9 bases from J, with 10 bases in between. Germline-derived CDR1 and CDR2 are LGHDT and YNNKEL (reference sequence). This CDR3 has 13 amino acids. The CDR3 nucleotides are TGTGCCAGCAGCCAAGATCTTCTCGGGACGCAGTATTTT. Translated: CASSQDLLGTQYF.

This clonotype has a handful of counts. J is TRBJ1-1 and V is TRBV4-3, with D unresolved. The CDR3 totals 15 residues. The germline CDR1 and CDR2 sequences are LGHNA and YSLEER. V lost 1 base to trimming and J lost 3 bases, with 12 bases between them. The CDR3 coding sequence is TGCGCCAGCAGCCAAGGGGCGATTCGCGACACTGAAGCTTTCTTT. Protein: CASSQGAIRDTEAFF.

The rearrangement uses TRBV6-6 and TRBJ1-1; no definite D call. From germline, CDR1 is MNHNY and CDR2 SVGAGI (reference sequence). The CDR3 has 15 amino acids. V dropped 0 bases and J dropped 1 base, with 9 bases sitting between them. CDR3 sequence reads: CASSYSTPSNTEAFF. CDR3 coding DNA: TGTGCCAGCAGTTACTCAACCCCGTCGAACACTGAAGCTTTCTTT.

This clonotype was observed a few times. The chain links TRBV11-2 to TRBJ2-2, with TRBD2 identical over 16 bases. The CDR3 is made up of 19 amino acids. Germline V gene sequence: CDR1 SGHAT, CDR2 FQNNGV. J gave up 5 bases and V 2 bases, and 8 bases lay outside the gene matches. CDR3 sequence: CASSLQRGLAGGPTGELFF. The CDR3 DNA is TGTGCCAGCAGCTTACAAAGGGGACTAGCGGGGGGGCCTACCGGGGAGCTGTTTTTT.

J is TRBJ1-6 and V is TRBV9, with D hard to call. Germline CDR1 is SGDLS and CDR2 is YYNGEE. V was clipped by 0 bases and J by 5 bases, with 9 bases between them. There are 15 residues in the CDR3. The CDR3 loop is CASSVEPLHNSPLHF. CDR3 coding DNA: TGTGCCAGCAGCGTAGAGCCTCTCCATAATTCACCCCTCCACTTT. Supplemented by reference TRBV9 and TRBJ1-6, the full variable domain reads DSGVTQTPKHLITATGQRVTLRCSPRSGDLSVYWYQQSLDQGLQFLIQYYNGEERAKGNILERFSAQQFPDLHSELNLSSLELGDSALYFCASSVEPLHNSPLHFGNGTRLTVT.

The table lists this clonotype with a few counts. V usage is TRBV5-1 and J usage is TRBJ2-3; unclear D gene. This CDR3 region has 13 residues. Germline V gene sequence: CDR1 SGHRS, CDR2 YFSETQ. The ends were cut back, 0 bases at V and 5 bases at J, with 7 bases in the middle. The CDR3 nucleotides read TGCGCCAGCAGCTTGGAATTGGGAGATACGCAGTATTTT. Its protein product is CASSLELGDTQYF.

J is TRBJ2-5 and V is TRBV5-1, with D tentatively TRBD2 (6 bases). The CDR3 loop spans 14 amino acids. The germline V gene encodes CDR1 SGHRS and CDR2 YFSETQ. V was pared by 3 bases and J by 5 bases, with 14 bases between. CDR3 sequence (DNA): TGCGCCAGCAGCTCGACTAGATTGCGGGAGACCCAGTACTTC. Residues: CASSSTRLRETQYF.

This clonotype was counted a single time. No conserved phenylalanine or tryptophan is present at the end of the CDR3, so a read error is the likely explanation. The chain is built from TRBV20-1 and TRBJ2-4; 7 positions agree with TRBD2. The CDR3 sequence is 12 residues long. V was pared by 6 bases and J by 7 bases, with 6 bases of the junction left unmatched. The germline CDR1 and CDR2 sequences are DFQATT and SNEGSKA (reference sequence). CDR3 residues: CSAPLGGNIQYL. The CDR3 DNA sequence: TGCAGTGCACCCCTGGGGGGGAACATTCAGTACCTC.

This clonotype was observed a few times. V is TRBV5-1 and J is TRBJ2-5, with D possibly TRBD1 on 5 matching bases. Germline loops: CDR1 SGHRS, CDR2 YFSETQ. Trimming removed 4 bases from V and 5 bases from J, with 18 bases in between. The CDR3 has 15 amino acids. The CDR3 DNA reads TGCGCCAGCAGCCCCTCACAAGGGAACAGGGAGACCCAGTACTTC. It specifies CASSPSQGNRETQYF.

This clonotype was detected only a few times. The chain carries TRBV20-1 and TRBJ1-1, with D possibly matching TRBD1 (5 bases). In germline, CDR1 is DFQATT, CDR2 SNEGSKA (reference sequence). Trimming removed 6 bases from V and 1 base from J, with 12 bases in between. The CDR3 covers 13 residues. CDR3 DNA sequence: TGCAGTGCCGGGGGAAGGGCGAACACTGAAGCTTTCTTT. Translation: CSAGGRANTEAFF.

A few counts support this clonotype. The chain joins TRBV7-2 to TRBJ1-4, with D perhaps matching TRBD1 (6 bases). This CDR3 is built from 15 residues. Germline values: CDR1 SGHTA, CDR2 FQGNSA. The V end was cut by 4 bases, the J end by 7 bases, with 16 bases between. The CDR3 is CASSSQGLNGEKLFF. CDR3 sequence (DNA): TGTGCCAGCAGCTCACAGGGATTAAACGGTGAAAAACTGTTTTTT.

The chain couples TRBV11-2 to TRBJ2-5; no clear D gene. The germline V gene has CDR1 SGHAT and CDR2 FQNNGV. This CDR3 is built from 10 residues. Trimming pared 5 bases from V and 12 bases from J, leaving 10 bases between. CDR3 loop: CASSHSRKYF. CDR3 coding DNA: TGTGCCAGCAGCCATTCTAGGAAGTACTTC.

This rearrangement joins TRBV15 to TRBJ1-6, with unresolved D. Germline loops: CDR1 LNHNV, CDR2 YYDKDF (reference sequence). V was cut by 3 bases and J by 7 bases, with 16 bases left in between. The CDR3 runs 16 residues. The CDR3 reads CATSSEGSHGNSPLHF. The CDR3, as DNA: TGTGCCACCAGCAGTGAGGGTAGTCACGGGAATTCACCCCTCCACTTT.

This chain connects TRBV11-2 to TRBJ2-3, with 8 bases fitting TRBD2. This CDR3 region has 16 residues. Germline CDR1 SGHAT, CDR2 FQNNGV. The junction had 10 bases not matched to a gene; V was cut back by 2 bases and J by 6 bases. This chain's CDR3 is CASSLNPGLAGDTQYF. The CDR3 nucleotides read TGTGCCAGCAGCTTAAACCCAGGACTAGCCGGCGATACGCAGTATTTT.